One and the same sample provided the 27 T cell receptor beta chains below, sequenced in a study of post-analysis software for immune sequencing data. Study outcomes and limitations: With TRBV5-6, TRBV5-1 and TRBV20-1 included, roughly five TRBV segments were more frequent in patients than in controls.

Antigen specificity for these receptors is unknown. Prepared libraries of TCR beta cDNA carried unique molecular identifiers. TCRdb passed the PCR reads through MiXCR, listing each CDR3 protein once. Counted here are hundreds of thousands of distinct CDR3 sequences, about 32% occurring once; the ten biggest clones make up more than 0.45%. Sequencing was carried out using blood. The receptors originated from a girl between 10 and 17 years old with multiple sclerosis.

This clonotype has a handful of counts. The rearrangement links TRBV10-3 to TRBJ2-7; tentatively, D is TRBD2 (6 bases). The CDR3 is 15 amino acids. Looked up from germline, CDR1 is ENHRY and CDR2 is SYGVKD. Trimming removed 0 bases from V and 2 bases from J, with 11 bases in between. The chain's CDR3 is CAISESIASAYEQYF. In DNA, the CDR3 is TGTGCCATCAGTGAGTCGATCGCTAGCGCCTACGAGCAGTACTTC.

This clonotype was observed a few times. This chain links TRBV3-1 with TRBJ1-1, with D possibly being TRBD1 (5 bases). The V and J ends lost 0 bases and 1 base respectively, with 12 bases between them. Germline V gives CDR1 LGHDT, CDR2 YNNKEL (reference sequence). There are 16 residues in the CDR3. The CDR3 is CASSQEARQQNTEAFF. The CDR3 nucleotides are TGTGCCAGCAGCCAAGAAGCACGACAGCAGAACACTGAAGCTTTCTTT. The variable domain in full, completed from reference TRBV3-1 and TRBJ1-1, reads DTAVSQTPKYLVTQMGNDKSIKCEQNLGHDTMYWYKQDSKKFLKIMFSYNNKELIINETVPNRFSPKSPDKAHLNLHINSLELGDSAVYFCASSQEARQQNTEAFFGQGTRLTVV.

V gene TRBV5-4 combines with J gene TRBJ1-6, with D unclear. The CDR3 is 12 residues long. Trimming pared 4 bases from V and 17 bases from J, leaving 16 bases between. The germline V gene has CDR1 SGHNT and CDR2 YYREEE (reference sequence). CDR3 amino acids: CASSLDTGPVHF. The CDR3 DNA sequence: TGTGCCAGCAGCCTCGACACCGGCCCTGTCCACTTT.

The V and J genes are TRBV7-2 and TRBJ2-1, with 8 nucleotides matching TRBD1. With V trimmed by 2 bases and J by 5 bases, 11 bases remained unmatched. This CDR3 is built from 17 residues. Germline CDR1 is SGHTA and CDR2 is FQGNSA. CDR3 protein: CASSLFPAGGQDNEQFF. DNA of the CDR3: TGTGCCAGCAGCTTATTCCCGGCAGGGGGCCAGGACAATGAGCAGTTCTTC. Drawing the rest from reference TRBV7-2 and TRBJ2-1, the complete variable domain is GAGVSQSPSNKVTEKGKDVELRCDPISGHTALYWYRQSLGQGLEFLIYFQGNSAPDKSGLPSDRFSAERTGGSVSTLTIQRTQQEDSAVYLCASSLFPAGGQDNEQFFGPGTRLTVL.

This rearrangement joins TRBV9 to TRBJ2-7, with 9 positions matching TRBD1. CDR3 length: 14 amino acids. V lost 3 bases to trimming and J lost 7 bases; unmatched junction nucleotides: 8. In germline, CDR1 is SGDLS, CDR2 YYNGEE. The CDR3: CASSATGGYGEQYF. CDR3 nucleotide sequence: TGTGCCAGCAGCGCCACAGGGGGCTACGGGGAGCAGTACTTC.

The V and J genes are TRBV24-1 and TRBJ2-3, with D possibly matching TRBD2 (5 bases). Deletions cut 0 bases from V and 4 bases from J, with 13 bases between. The CDR3 is 16 residues long. Germline V gene data show CDR1 as KGHDR and CDR2 as SFDVKD. The CDR3 spells CATSDLRGNGPDTQYF. The CDR3 nucleotides read TGTGCCACCAGTGATTTGCGGGGAAACGGCCCAGATACGCAGTATTTT.

The chain carries TRBV19 and TRBJ1-5; D might be TRBD1 (5 bases). The CDR3 is 15 residues long. Germline lookup yields CDR1 LNHDA and CDR2 SQIVND (reference sequence). V was clipped by 4 bases and J by 8 bases, with 18 bases between them. DNA for the CDR3: TGTGCCAGTAGTACTCCCCCAGGGCCGCGAGAGCCCCAGCATTTT. This sequence encodes CASSTPPGPREPQHF.

The count of this clonotype is one. A junction boundary mismatches the germline segment, possibly from a read error. The genes are TRBV20-1 and TRBJ2-3; possibly TRBD2 for D (7 bases). This CDR3 is built from 15 residues. CDR1 and CDR2 from the germline V gene are DFQATT and SNEGSKA (reference sequence). CDR3 bases: TGCGGTGCTAGAGTGGGGGGGGGCCTCACGGATACGCAGTATTTT. It specifies CGARVGGGLTDTQYF.

This clonotype has more than one count but fewer than ten. The V and J genes are TRBV12-5 and TRBJ2-7; D is unclear. The germline CDR1 and CDR2 sequences are LGHNT and FRNRAP. Trimming stripped 1 base from V and 2 bases from J, with 3 bases between. This CDR3 spans 12 amino acids. The CDR3 loop is CASGLDTYEQYF. The DNA of the CDR3 is TGTGCTAGTGGTTTGGACACCTACGAGCAGTACTTC.

There are a few counts of this clonotype. V gene TRBV7-9 combines with J gene TRBJ1-1; D is ambiguous. V lost 5 bases to trimming and J lost 4 bases, with 17 bases between them. CDR1 and CDR2 from the germline V gene are SEHNR and FQNEAQ (reference sequence). This CDR3 has 15 amino acids. CDR3 coding DNA: TGTGCCAGCAGCCCCCCGGGTCCTGGTCTCACTGAAGCTTTCTTT. It encodes CASSPPGPGLTEAFF.

V usage is TRBV14 and J usage is TRBJ2-7, with TRBD1 matching 8 bases. The CDR3 totals 13 residues. Germline lookup yields CDR1 SGHDN and CDR2 FVKESK. The V and J ends lost 2 bases and 7 bases, in that order; junction bases with no gene match: 4. The CDR3 loop reads CASSQRGDREQYF. CDR3 nucleotides: TGTGCCAGCAGCCAAAGGGGGGACAGGGAGCAGTACTTC.

Remarks on this clonotype: At one boundary the junction diverges from the germline segment, which might be a read error. The chain employs TRBV19 and TRBJ2-1; 7 bases line up with TRBD2. The CDR3 is 15 residues long. Germline V gives CDR1 LNHDA, CDR2 SQIVND (reference sequence). This CDR3 reads CAGSIGGGRGNEQFF. DNA of the CDR3: TGTGCCGGTAGTATAGGTGGCGGGAGAGGCAATGAGCAGTTCTTC.

This clonotype was detected a few times. This chain links TRBV25-1 with TRBJ1-2; no definite D call. Trimming pared 1 base from V and 1 base from J, leaving 10 bases between. Germline CDR1 MGHDK, CDR2 SYGVNS. The CDR3 sequence is 15 residues long. The CDR3 reads CASSELRGINYGYTF. DNA of the CDR3: TGTGCCAGCAGTGAATTGAGAGGGATTAACTATGGCTACACCTTC.

V is TRBV10-3 and J is TRBJ2-5; D remains ambiguous. Near its end, the DNA agrees better with TRBJ2-7, so the J call may be wrong. This CDR3 comprises 14 residues. From germline, CDR1 is ENHRY and CDR2 SYGVKD. In DNA, the CDR3 is TGTGCCATCAGTCGCCCTCAAGAGCTGAACGAGCAGTACTTC. Residues: CAISRPQELNEQYF.

The chain recombines TRBV15 with TRBJ2-5, with unresolved D. V was shortened by 1 base and J by 4 bases, with 10 bases between the two germline ends. Germline V gives CDR1 LNHNV, CDR2 YYDKDF (reference sequence). This CDR3 has 14 residues. The CDR3 region is CATSRGATTETQYF. The CDR3 nucleotides read TGTGCCACCAGCAGAGGCGCCACGACAGAGACCCAGTACTTC.

This clonotype appeared once. One end of the junction does not line up with germline, which may come from a read error. The V and J genes are TRBV7-7 and TRBJ2-4; D possibly corresponds to TRBD1 (5 bases). Germline-derived CDR1 and CDR2 are SSHAT and FNYEAQ (reference sequence). The CDR3 spans 13 residues. CDR3: CASSLDRQEAQYF. CDR3 DNA sequence: TGTGCTAGCAGCTTAGACAGACAAGAGGCCCAGTACTTC.

The V gene is TRBV20-1, the J gene TRBJ2-5; D possibly matches TRBD1 or TRBD2 (5 bases each). V dropped 0 bases and J dropped 0 bases, with 11 bases sitting between them. Germline-derived CDR1 and CDR2 are DFQATT and SNEGSKA (reference sequence). This CDR3 has 15 residues. CDR3 protein: CSARDGTADQETQYF. Written as DNA, the CDR3 is TGCAGTGCTAGAGATGGGACCGCGGACCAAGAGACCCAGTACTTC.

The sample holds a few counts of this clonotype. The rearrangement links TRBV5-1 to TRBJ2-6; D is possibly TRBD1 (5 bases). The CDR3 totals 15 residues. Germline V CDR1 and CDR2: SGHRS, YFSETQ. The V and J ends lost 6 bases and 1 base respectively, with 11 bases between them. CDR3 residues: CASTPGRSGANVLTF. CDR3 sequence (DNA): TGCGCCAGCACCCCAGGGCGGTCTGGGGCCAACGTCCTGACTTTC.

This chain links TRBV7-2 with TRBJ2-3; D unclear. V lost 0 bases, J lost 2 bases, and 6 bases lay in between. Germline loops: CDR1 SGHTA, CDR2 FQGNSA. CDR3 size: 14 residues. CDR3 bases: TGTGCCAGCAGCTTAGCGATCTTCACAGATACGCAGTATTTT. It encodes CASSLAIFTDTQYF.

This clonotype has a handful of counts. The chain employs TRBV6-5 and TRBJ2-7, with D tentatively TRBD2 (5 bases). Germline CDR1 is MNHEY and CDR2 is SVGAGI. The CDR3 runs to 16 residues. Between the trimmed V and J ends, which lost 2 bases and 0 bases, there was a span of 14 bases. DNA for the CDR3: TGTGCCAGCAGTTACGGCGGGCTAGCCCACTCCTACGAGCAGTACTTC. It codes for CASSYGGLAHSYEQYF.

Concerning this clonotype itself: This clone may be a read error of a much larger clone one base away. The chain links TRBV29-1 to TRBJ2-3; D remains unclear. The V gene's germline CDR1 is SQVTM and CDR2 ANQGSEA. V lost 6 bases and J 1 base, leaving 17 bases between the germline ends. This CDR3 spans 15 amino acids. The CDR3 DNA sequence: TGCAGCGTCGCCCGACTGGGGAAGGGCACAGATACGCAGTATTTT. This encodes CSVARLGKGTDTQYF.

This clonotype occurred once. V and J are TRBV15 and TRBJ1-2; no clear D. CDR3 length: 14 residues. CDR1 and CDR2 from the germline V gene are LNHNV and YYDKDF (reference sequence). V was cut by 0 bases and J by 6 bases, with 11 bases left in between. The DNA of the CDR3 is TGTGCCACCAGCAGAGATAAAAACAGCGATGGCTACACCTTC. Translation gives CATSRDKNSDGYTF.

This chain joins TRBV7-9 and TRBJ2-7, with D unclear. This CDR3 has 14 residues. Germline V CDR1 and CDR2: SEHNR, FQNEAQ (reference sequence). V was clipped by 5 bases and J by 0 bases, with 11 bases between them. The DNA of the CDR3 is TGTGCCAGCAGCCCCAGCCCGAGCTCCTACGAGCAGTACTTC. Translation: CASSPSPSSYEQYF.

The rearrangement uses TRBV7-9 and TRBJ1-5; D not resolved. The CDR3 sequence is 15 residues long. Trimming removed 4 bases at V and 4 bases at J, with 14 bases between. CDR1 is SEHNR and CDR2 is FQNEAQ in the germline V gene (reference sequence). Here the CDR3 reads CASSSQRTANQPQHF. The CDR3, as DNA: TGTGCCAGCAGCTCGCAAAGGACCGCGAATCAGCCCCAGCATTTT.

The V call is TRBV20-1, the J call TRBJ2-1; D may be TRBD2 (5 bases). Germline CDR1 reads DFQATT; CDR2 reads SNEGSKA (reference sequence). Trimming took off 2 bases at V and 3 bases at J, with 11 bases between the two ends. The CDR3 is 14 amino acids. CDR3 coding DNA: TGCAGTGCTAGAAGGGCCAGCGGCTACAATGAGCAGTTCTTC. Protein: CSARRASGYNEQFF.

This clonotype was counted only a few times. The rearrangement links TRBV3-1 to TRBJ2-2; D unresolved. With 5 bases removed from V and 3 bases from J, the gap between germline ends came to 7 bases. The CDR3 has 13 residues. Looked up from germline, CDR1 is LGHDT and CDR2 is YNNKEL (reference sequence). For the CDR3, the DNA is TGTGCCAGCAGCTGGGATTACACCGGGGAGCTGTTTTTT. The encoded protein is CASSWDYTGELFF.

The chain joins TRBV6-5 to TRBJ2-1, with D unresolved. The germline V and J ends were trimmed by 0 bases and 5 bases, with 17 bases remaining between them. The CDR3 has 17 amino acids. CDR1 is MNHEY and CDR2 is SVGAGI in the germline V gene. In DNA form, the CDR3 reads TGTGCCAGCAGTTACTCGGCAAACACCAGGTCCCACAATGAGCAGTTCTTC. Its translation is CASSYSANTRSHNEQFF.